The clone carrying this T cell receptor (beta chain) turned up a few times. Its cognate antigen is unknown. This entry is derived from a study of T cell repertoires in cytomegalovirus infection. Looking at the study overall: Public TCR beta signatures indicated both CMV infection and matching HLA type. Study-wide points: Cumulative frequency of public TCR beta families picked out carriers of CMV plus the relevant HLA. Ex vivo, HLA-C-restricted CMV-specific TCR beta clonotypes prevailed over the rest of the response.

TCRdb passed the reads through MiXCR, listing each CDR3 protein once. Among hundreds of thousands of distinct CDR3 sequences listed, 9.5% were seen once. This CDR3 comprises 14 residues. V lost 0 bases and J lost 4, with 10 bases in between. The germline V gene encodes CDR1 DFQATT and CDR2 SNEGSKA (reference sequence). Sequenced: PBMCs. This sequence was found in a human donor in good health (CMV status not recorded). Some clones in this sample may be carry-over from other donors' samples. The gene calls are TRBV20-1 and TRBJ2-1; weak D call: TRBD1 (5 bases). In nucleotides, the CDR3 is TGCAGTGCTAGAGAAGACAGATTTTACAATGAGCAGTTCTTC. Its translation is CSAREDRFYNEQFF.